A selection of T cell receptor beta chains follows, all from one sample in a study of cytomegalovirus exposure and HLA in healthy donors. TCRdb keeps only in-frame clones here, not all; method: immunoSEQ multiplex PCR. The sample lists 150,000 to 200,000 clones; about 86% were seen once. Sequences were obtained from PBMCs. Receptors originate from a woman between 18 and 29 years old in good health and CMV-seropositive. The CDR3 runs from the conserved cysteine through the conserved F or W. A D gene is named only where the DNA matches it firmly. Part of the rows lack a size; the others show once, few, many or a class for expanded clones.

clone size	V gene	D gene	J gene	CDR3 protein	CDR3 DNA
-	TRBV10-3	-	TRBJ1-5	CAISRDTQPQHF	TGTGCCATCAGCCGGGATACTCAGCCCCAGCATTTT
-	TRBV2	-	TRBJ2-1	CASKVGRYNEQFF	TGTGCCAGCAAGGTGGGGCGCTACAATGAGCAGTTCTTC
few	TRBV7-9	-	TRBJ2-7	CASSSETKQDEQYF	TGTGCCAGCAGCTCGGAGACCAAACAGGACGAGCAGTACTTC
-	TRBV11-1	-	TRBJ2-3	CASSRPGTDTQYF	TGTGCCAGCAGCCGCCCGGGCACAGATACGCAGTATTTT
-	TRBV6-5	TRBD1	TRBJ2-7	CASNGGGQGPYEQYF	TGTGCCAGCAATGGAGGGGGACAGGGGCCCTACGAGCAGTACTTC
-	TRBV5-4	TRBD1	TRBJ1-2	CASSSGGDRLYGYTF	TGTGCCAGCAGCTCAGGGGGCGACAGGTTGTATGGCTACACCTTC
-	TRBV7-2	-	TRBJ2-5	CASSFGGRETQYF	TGTGCCAGCAGCTTCGGAGGGAGGGAGACCCAGTACTTC
-	TRBV25-1	-	TRBJ2-7	CASSKGSGEQYF	TGTGCCAGCAGTAAGGGGTCAGGCGAGCAGTACTTC
-	TRBV4-1	-	TRBJ1-2	CASSQSLSAGFDYGYTF	TGCGCCAGCAGCCAGTCCTTATCTGCAGGGTTTGACTATGGCTACACCTTC
-	TRBV13	TRBD2	TRBJ2-1	CASSSDGRGGRYNEQFF	TGTGCCAGCAGCTCCGACGGGCGGGGGGGTCGGTACAATGAGCAGTTCTTC
-	TRBV5-1	TRBD2	TRBJ2-3	CASSNTSGGQATQYF	TGCGCCAGCAGCAATACTAGCGGGGGTCAGGCTACGCAGTATTTT
once	TRBV2	TRBD1	TRBJ2-2	CASSVGQGNTGELFF	TGTGCCAGCAGCGTGGGACAGGGGAACACCGGGGAGCTGTTTTTT
-	TRBV27	TRBD1	TRBJ2-5	CASRNRGREETQYF	TGTGCCAGCAGAAACAGGGGGCGCGAAGAGACCCAGTACTTC
-	TRBV5-1	TRBD2	TRBJ2-5	CASSLDPGGGKTQYF	TGCGCCAGCAGCTTGGACCCGGGGGGAGGGAAGACCCAGTACTTC
-	TRBV4-3	-	TRBJ2-3	CASSQDWPDTQYF	TGCGCCAGCAGCCAAGATTGGCCAGATACGCAGTATTTT
once	TRBV7-9	TRBD1	TRBJ1-2	CASSSLTGVYGYTF	TGTGCCAGCAGCTCCCTGACAGGGGTCTATGGCTACACCTTC
few	TRBV11-2	-	TRBJ1-2	CASSSSDPRYGYTF	TGTGCCAGCAGCAGCTCAGACCCGAGGTATGGCTACACCTTC
-	TRBV4-3	TRBD2	TRBJ2-5	CASSQEPSGGGETQYF	TGCGCCAGCAGCCAAGAACCTTCGGGGGGAGGGGAGACCCAGTACTTC
few	TRBV19	TRBD1	TRBJ1-2	CASSIWDRGEDGYGYTF	TGTGCCAGTAGTATATGGGACAGGGGCGAGGATGGCTATGGCTACACCTTC
once	TRBV5-1	TRBD1	TRBJ1-4	CASSPHRGSNEKLFF	TGCGCCAGCAGCCCCCACAGGGGGTCTAATGAAAAACTGTTTTTT
-	TRBV19	TRBD1	TRBJ1-1	CASSLTGTEGPEAFF	TGTGCCAGTAGCCTAACCGGGACAGAGGGCCCTGAAGCTTTCTTT
-	TRBV5-1	TRBD1	TRBJ1-2	CASRQSGTGGDYGYTF	TGCGCCAGCAGGCAATCCGGGACAGGGGGCGACTATGGCTACACCTTC
-	TRBV11-2	TRBD1	TRBJ1-6	CASSLTLDRRDSPLHF	TGTGCCAGCAGCTTAACCCTGGACAGGAGGGATTCACCCCTCCACTTT
few	TRBV4-3	TRBD1	TRBJ1-1	CASSLDRASTEAFF	TGCGCCAGCAGCCTGGACAGGGCGAGCACTGAAGCTTTCTTT